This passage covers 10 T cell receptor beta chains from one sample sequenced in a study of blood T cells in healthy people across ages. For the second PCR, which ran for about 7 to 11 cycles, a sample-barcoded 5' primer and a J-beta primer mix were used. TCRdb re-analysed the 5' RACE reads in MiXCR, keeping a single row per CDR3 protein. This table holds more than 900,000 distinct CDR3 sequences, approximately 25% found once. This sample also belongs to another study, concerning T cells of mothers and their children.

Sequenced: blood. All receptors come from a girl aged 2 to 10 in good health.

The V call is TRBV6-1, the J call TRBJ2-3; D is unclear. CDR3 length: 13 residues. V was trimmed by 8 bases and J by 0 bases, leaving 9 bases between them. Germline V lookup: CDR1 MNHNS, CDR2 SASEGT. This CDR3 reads CASQTTSTDTQYF. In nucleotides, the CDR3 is TGTGCCAGCCAAACTACTAGCACAGATACGCAGTATTTT.

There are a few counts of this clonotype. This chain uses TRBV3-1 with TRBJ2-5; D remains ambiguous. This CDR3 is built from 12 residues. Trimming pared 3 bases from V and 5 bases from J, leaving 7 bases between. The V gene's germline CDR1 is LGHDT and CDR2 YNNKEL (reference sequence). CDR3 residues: CASSHSRETQYF. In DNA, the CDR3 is TGTGCCAGCAGCCATAGTAGGGAGACCCAGTACTTC.

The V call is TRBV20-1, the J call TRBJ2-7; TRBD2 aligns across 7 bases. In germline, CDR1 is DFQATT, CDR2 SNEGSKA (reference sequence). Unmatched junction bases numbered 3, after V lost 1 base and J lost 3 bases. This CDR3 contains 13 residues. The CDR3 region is CSARGREGYEQYF. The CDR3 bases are TGCAGTGCTAGAGGCAGGGAGGGCTACGAGCAGTACTTC.

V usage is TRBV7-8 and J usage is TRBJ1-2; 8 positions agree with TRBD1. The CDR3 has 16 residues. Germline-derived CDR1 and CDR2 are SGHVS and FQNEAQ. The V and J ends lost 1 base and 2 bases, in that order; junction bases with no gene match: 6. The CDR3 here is CASSLESGTGNYGYTF. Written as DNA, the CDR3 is TGTGCCAGCAGCTTAGAATCCGGGACAGGCAACTATGGCTACACCTTC.

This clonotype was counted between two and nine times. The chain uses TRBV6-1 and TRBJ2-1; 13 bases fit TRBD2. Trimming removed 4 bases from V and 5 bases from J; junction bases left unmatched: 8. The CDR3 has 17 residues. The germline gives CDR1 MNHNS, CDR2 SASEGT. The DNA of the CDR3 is TGTGCCAGCAGTGCCGGACTAGCGGGAGACTTACACAATGAGCAGTTCTTC. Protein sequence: CASSAGLAGDLHNEQFF.

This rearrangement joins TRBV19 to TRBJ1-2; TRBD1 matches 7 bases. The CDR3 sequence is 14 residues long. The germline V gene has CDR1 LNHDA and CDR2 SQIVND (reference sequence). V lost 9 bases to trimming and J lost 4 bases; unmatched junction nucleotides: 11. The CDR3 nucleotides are TGTGCCAGCCGGGACAGCCAAAATCGCTATGGCTACACCTTC. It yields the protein CASRDSQNRYGYTF.

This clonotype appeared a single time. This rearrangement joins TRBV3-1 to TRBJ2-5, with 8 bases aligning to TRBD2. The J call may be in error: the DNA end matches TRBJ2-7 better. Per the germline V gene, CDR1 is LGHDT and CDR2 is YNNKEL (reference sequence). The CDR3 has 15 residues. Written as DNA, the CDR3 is TGTGCCAGCAGCACCCGGAGTAGCGGGGTGAACGAGCAGTACTTC. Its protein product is CASSTRSSGVNEQYF.

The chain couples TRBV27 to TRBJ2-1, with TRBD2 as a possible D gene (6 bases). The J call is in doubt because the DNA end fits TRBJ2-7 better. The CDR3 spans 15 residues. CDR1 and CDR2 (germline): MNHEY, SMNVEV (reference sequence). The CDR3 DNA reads TGTGCCAGCAGTTTAGGAGGGATCGCTACCTACGAGCAGTACTTC. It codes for CASSLGGIATYEQYF.

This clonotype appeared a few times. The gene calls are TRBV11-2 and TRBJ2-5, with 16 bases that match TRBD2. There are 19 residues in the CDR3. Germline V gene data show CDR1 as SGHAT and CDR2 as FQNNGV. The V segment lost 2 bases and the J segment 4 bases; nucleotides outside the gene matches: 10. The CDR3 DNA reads TGTGCCAGCAGCTTAAAACCGGGGACTAGCGGGGGGGCCCGAGAGACCCAGTACTTC. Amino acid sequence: CASSLKPGTSGGARETQYF.

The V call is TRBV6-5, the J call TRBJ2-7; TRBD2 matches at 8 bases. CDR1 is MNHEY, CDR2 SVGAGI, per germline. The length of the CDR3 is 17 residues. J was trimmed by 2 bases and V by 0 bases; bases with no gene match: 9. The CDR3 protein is CASSYSGTSHRTYEQYF. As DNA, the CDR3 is TGTGCCAGCAGTTACTCGGGGACTAGTCATAGGACCTACGAGCAGTACTTC.